The 31 T cell receptor beta chains listed next were all sequenced from one sample in a study of neoadjuvant anti-PD-1 for oral cavity cancer. This table comes from immunoSEQ multiplex PCR, and its TCRdb copy is limited to in-frame clones, with some not included. Of approximately 74,000 clones listed, under 90% were seen once; the top ten hold 2.5% to 3.5%. The source was PBMCs, collected before nivolumab (anti-PD-1) treatment. These TCRs come from a person aged 35 to 85 with oral cavity squamous cell carcinoma.

The genes are TRBV6-5 and TRBJ2-7, with D tentatively TRBD2 (7 bases). CDR1 is MNHEY, CDR2 SVGAGI, per germline. V was cut by 6 bases and J by 7 bases, with 10 bases left in between. CDR3 size: 11 residues. The CDR3 DNA reads as TGTGCCAGCAGACAGGGAGGGGAGCAGTACTTC. Its translation: CASRQGGEQYF.

The chain recombines TRBV7-2 with TRBJ2-7, with D perhaps matching TRBD1 or TRBD2 (6 bases each). The length of the CDR3 is 13 residues. CDR1 and CDR2 (germline): SGHTA, FQGNSA. V was trimmed by 2 bases and J by 7 bases, leaving 12 bases between them. Written as DNA, the CDR3 is TGTGCCAGCAGCTTACGGCAGGGGAGGGAGCAGTACTTC. This translates into CASSLRQGREQYF. Based on the CDR3 plus reference TRBV7-2 and TRBJ2-7, the full variable domain is GAGVSQSPSNKVTEKGKDVELRCDPISGHTALYWYRQSLGQGLEFLIYFQGNSAPDKSGLPSDRFSAERTGGSVSTLTIQRTQQEDSAVYLCASSLRQGREQYFGPGTRLTVT.

V usage is TRBV5-4 and J usage is TRBJ2-3, with D possibly matching TRBD2 (5 bases). The CDR3 runs to 15 residues. CDR1 is SGHNT and CDR2 is YYREEE in the germline V gene (reference sequence). The V gene lost 3 bases and the J gene lost 6 bases, with 17 bases spanning the gap. The CDR3 loop reads CASSSASGMMDTQYF. In nucleotides, the CDR3 is TGTGCCAGCAGCTCCGCCTCCGGGATGATGGATACGCAGTATTTT. Based on the CDR3 plus reference TRBV5-4 and TRBJ2-3, the full variable domain is ETGVTQSPTHLIKTRGQQVTLRCSSQSGHNTVSWYQQALGQGPQFIFQYYREEENGRGNFPPRFSGLQFPNYSSELNVNALELDDSALYLCASSSASGMMDTQYFGPGTRLTVL.

The CDR3 loop is CASRLRTVSNYGYTF. The CDR3 DNA reads TGTGCCAGCAGGCTCCGAACGGTATCTAACTATGGCTACACCTTC. V and J are TRBV28 and TRBJ1-2; D unclear. The V gene lost 6 bases and the J gene lost 0 bases, with 14 bases spanning the gap. The length of the CDR3 is 15 residues. Germline V gene sequence: CDR1 MDHEN, CDR2 SYDVKM.

This clone was observed a handful of times. This sequence joins TRBV2 and TRBJ2-1, with 10 bases fitting TRBD2. Per germline, CDR1 SNHLY and CDR2 FYNNEI. The CDR3 length is 18 residues. The V gene end was trimmed by 4 bases and the J gene end by 2 bases; junction bases not matched to a gene: 11. CDR3 residues: CASSVPRGSGRAYNEQFF. The CDR3 DNA follows: TGTGCCAGCAGTGTCCCCCGGGGGAGCGGGAGGGCCTACAATGAGCAGTTCTTC.

This clone was found a few times. The CDR3 loop reads CASSTSQGTNTEAFF. Written as DNA, the CDR3 is TGTGCCAGCTCCACTTCACAGGGAACTAACACTGAAGCTTTCTTT. The chain uses TRBV18 and TRBJ1-1; D possibly corresponds to TRBD1 (6 bases). The length of the CDR3 is 15 residues. Germline lookup yields CDR1 KGHSH and CDR2 LQKENI. Trimming shortened V by 6 bases and J by 2 bases, and 16 bases separated the two germline ends.

The V call is TRBV6-5, the J call TRBJ2-1; 15 positions agree with TRBD2. Looked up from germline, CDR1 is MNHEY and CDR2 is SVGAGI. Unmatched junction bases numbered 4, after V lost 8 bases and J lost 5 bases. The CDR3 loop spans 15 amino acids. CDR3 sequence reads: CASRGTSGRNNEQFF. In DNA form, the CDR3 reads TGTGCCAGCCGAGGGACTAGCGGGAGGAACAATGAGCAGTTCTTC.

The genes are TRBV2 and TRBJ1-1; the D is unclear. This CDR3 has 13 residues. The V gene's germline CDR1 is SNHLY and CDR2 FYNNEI. Trimming took 4 bases from V and 1 from J, leaving 7 bases between them. CDR3 nucleotide sequence: TGTGCCAGCAGTGTGTTATCGAACACTGAAGCTTTCTTT. Amino acids: CASSVLSNTEAFF.

This clone was recorded a few times. The chain recombines TRBV5-1 with TRBJ2-2; possibly TRBD2 for D (6 bases). The CDR3 totals 17 residues. V lost 0 bases and J 0 bases, leaving 12 bases between the germline ends. Germline values: CDR1 SGHRS, CDR2 YFSETQ. The DNA of the CDR3 is TGCGCCAGCAGCTTGGGCGTTAGCGGAACGAACACCGGGGAGCTGTTTTTT. Residues: CASSLGVSGTNTGELFF.

The rearrangement uses TRBV30 and TRBJ1-2, with D possibly being TRBD1 (6 bases). Trimming shortened V by 4 bases and J by 0 bases, and 15 bases separated the two germline ends. The CDR3 loop spans 15 amino acids. The germline CDR1 and CDR2 sequences are GTSNPN and SVGIG (reference sequence). The CDR3 bases are TGTGCCTGGATCTACAGCCGGACAGCTAACTATGGCTACACCTTC. Translation: CAWIYSRTANYGYTF.

The chain links TRBV11-2 to TRBJ2-1; the match to TRBD2 covers 8 bases. Losses at the gene ends were 4 bases for V and 14 bases for J; bases not matched to a gene: 19. This CDR3 has 16 residues. Germline-derived CDR1 and CDR2 are SGHAT and FQNNGV. CDR3: CASSSEGRPGTRMEFF. DNA of the CDR3: TGTGCCAGCAGCTCGGAGGGGCGGCCCGGGACTAGAATGGAGTTCTTC.

This clone was picked up many times. The CDR3 sequence: CASRSPGRFGEQYF. For the CDR3, the DNA is TGTGCCAGCCGGTCCCCGGGCAGGTTTGGCGAGCAGTACTTC. This sequence joins TRBV7-9 and TRBJ2-7; D remains unclear. Trimming cost V 8 bases and J 6 bases, with 20 bases left between them. CDR3 size: 14 residues. Germline V gene lookup returns CDR1 SEHNR and CDR2 FQNEAQ (reference sequence). The variable domain in full, completed from reference TRBV7-9 and TRBJ2-7, reads DTGVSQNPRHKITKRGQNVTFRCDPISEHNRLYWYRQTLGQGPEFLTYFQNEAQLEKSRLLSDRFSAERPKGSFSTLEIQRTEQGDSAMYLCASRSPGRFGEQYFGPGTRLTVT.

The chain employs TRBV5-4 and TRBJ1-4; perhaps TRBD1 as D (6 bases). Deletions cut 3 bases from V and 5 bases from J, with 14 bases between. The CDR3 sequence is 15 residues long. Per germline, CDR1 SGHNT and CDR2 YYREEE (reference sequence). DNA of the CDR3: TGTGCCAGCAGCTCGGGGGCCGGCCGAAATGAAAAACTGTTTTTT. Translation: CASSSGAGRNEKLFF.

This clone has just one count. The rearrangement joins TRBV6-5 to TRBJ1-1; D might be TRBD1 (5 bases). Germline V gene data show CDR1 as MNHEY and CDR2 as SVGAGI. V lost 5 bases and J lost 7, with 14 bases in between. This CDR3 has 13 amino acids. The CDR3 region is CASSGHLYNEAFF. In DNA, the CDR3 is TGTGCCAGCAGTGGACACCTGTATAATGAAGCTTTCTTT.

J is TRBJ2-7 and V is TRBV4-2; the D call may be TRBD1 or TRBD2 (5 bases each). CDR3 length equals 13 residues. Germline CDR1 and CDR2: LGHNA and YNFKEQ. Deletions cut 4 bases from V and 3 bases from J, with 10 bases between. The CDR3 coding sequence is TGTGCCAGCAGCCGGGACGGTCTCTACGAGCAGTACTTC. Residues: CASSRDGLYEQYF.

The V call is TRBV6-1, the J call TRBJ2-5, with D unresolved. The CDR3 runs to 13 residues. The V and J ends lost 7 bases and 5 bases respectively, with 14 bases between them. Germline V gene sequence: CDR1 MNHNS, CDR2 SASEGT. The CDR3 nucleotides are TGTGCCAGCAACCTCCGAGCTGGGGAGACCCAGTACTTC. This gives the protein CASNLRAGETQYF.

The rearrangement joins TRBV5-1 to TRBJ1-4, with D tentatively TRBD1 (6 bases). CDR3 size: 15 residues. Trimming pared 2 bases from V and 4 bases from J, leaving 12 bases between. Looked up from germline, CDR1 is SGHRS and CDR2 is YFSETQ. This CDR3 is CASSFQGQINEKLFF. The CDR3 DNA sequence: TGCGCCAGCAGCTTTCAAGGACAGATTAATGAAAAACTGTTTTTT.

The chain is built from TRBV11-1 and TRBJ2-2; D uncertain. From germline, CDR1 is SGHAT and CDR2 FQDESV (reference sequence). The CDR3 is made up of 12 amino acids. Trimming stripped 1 base from V and 6 bases from J, with 3 bases between. The CDR3 sequence is CASSLGAGELFF. CDR3 in DNA: TGTGCCAGCAGCTTAGGGGCCGGGGAGCTGTTTTTT.

V and J are TRBV11-3 and TRBJ2-2; D perhaps matches TRBD1 (5 bases). Trimming cost V 5 bases and J 4 bases, with 20 bases left between them. Germline lookup yields CDR1 SGHNT and CDR2 YENEEA. The CDR3 consists of 17 residues. Here the CDR3 DNA reads TGTGCCAGCAGCCCCCAATTGGGGCAGGGCCCCACCGGGGAGCTGTTTTTT. Amino acid sequence: CASSPQLGQGPTGELFF.

By sample fraction, this clone is medium-sized. The chain carries TRBV30 and TRBJ1-5; 7 bases map to TRBD1. This CDR3 contains 13 residues. V was clipped by 5 bases and J by 4 bases; unmatched bases: 5. Germline CDR1 is GTSNPN and CDR2 is SVGIG (reference sequence). Here the CDR3 reads CAWRQGSNQPQHF. In DNA form, the CDR3 reads TGTGCCTGGCGACAGGGTTCTAATCAGCCCCAGCATTTT.

The chain recombines TRBV5-1 with TRBJ2-1; D is perhaps TRBD2 (5 bases). The germline V gene encodes CDR1 SGHRS and CDR2 YFSETQ. The V and J ends lost 4 bases and 2 bases respectively, with 13 bases between them. The CDR3 is 15 amino acids. CDR3 bases: TGCGCCAGCAGCCTGGACTTAAGCCCCTACAATGAGCAGTTCTTC. It yields the protein CASSLDLSPYNEQFF. The full variable domain, completed using reference TRBV5-1 and TRBJ2-1, is KAGVTQTPRYLIKTRGQQVTLSCSPISGHRSVSWYQQTPGQGLQFLFEYFSETQRNKGNFPGRFSGRQFSNSRSEMNVSTLELGDSALYLCASSLDLSPYNEQFFGPGTRLTVL.

This chain joins TRBV4-1 and TRBJ2-3; tentatively, D is TRBD1 or TRBD2 (5 bases each). V lost 1 base to trimming and J lost 4 bases, with 9 bases between them. Germline V gene sequence: CDR1 MGHRA, CDR2 YSYEKL. The CDR3 has 14 residues. The CDR3 here is CASSQGGNADTQYF. In DNA, the CDR3 is TGCGCCAGCAGCCAAGGGGGGAATGCAGATACGCAGTATTTT.

This clone was detected only a few times. The chain couples TRBV28 to TRBJ2-7, with D uncertain. V was pared by 4 bases and J by 12 bases, with 16 bases between. CDR3 length equals 12 residues. CDR1 and CDR2 from the germline V gene are MDHEN and SYDVKM. CDR3 bases: TGTGCCAGCAGTTCCTTTGGGGTGGTATGGTACTTC. Amino acid sequence: CASSSFGVVWYF. The whole variable domain, remainder taken from reference TRBV28 and TRBJ2-7, is DVKVTQSSRYLVKRTGEKVFLECVQDMDHENMFWYRQDPGLGLRLIYFSYDVKMKEKGDIPEGYSVSREKKERFSLILESASTNQTSMYLCASSSFGVVWYFGPGTRLTVT.

The chain uses TRBV19 and TRBJ2-5, with 9 bases lining up with TRBD1. Per germline, CDR1 LNHDA and CDR2 SQIVND (reference sequence). V was pared by 7 bases and J by 5 bases, with 11 bases of the junction left unmatched. This CDR3 is 15 amino acids long. The CDR3 spells CASKDRDRVFETQYF. The CDR3 nucleotides are TGTGCCAGTAAAGACCGGGACAGGGTCTTCGAGACCCAGTACTTC.

The V call is TRBV29-1, the J call TRBJ2-1; TRBD1 might be the D (6 bases). V lost 6 bases and J 8 bases, leaving 14 bases between the germline ends. Germline CDR1 reads SQVTM; CDR2 reads ANQGSEA. The CDR3 consists of 12 residues. Written as DNA, the CDR3 is TGCAGCGTGGAGAACTACAGGGATGAGCAGTTCTTC. Residues: CSVENYRDEQFF.

CDR3 protein: CAISGQGFGYTF. The CDR3, as DNA: TGTGCCATCAGTGGGCAGGGGTTTGGCTACACCTTC. The chain is built from TRBV10-3 and TRBJ1-2; TRBD1 is a possible D gene (6 bases). The germline gives CDR1 ENHRY, CDR2 SYGVKD. V was pared by 4 bases and J by 7 bases, with 10 bases between. The CDR3 has 12 amino acids.

The V gene is TRBV29-1, the J gene TRBJ2-7, with D perhaps matching TRBD1 (6 bases). V dropped 7 bases and J dropped 3 bases, with 13 bases sitting between them. Germline V gives CDR1 SQVTM, CDR2 ANQGSEA. The CDR3 is made up of 12 amino acids. In DNA, the CDR3 is TGCAGCGGCACAGGGTACGGCTACGAGCAGTACTTC. This codes for CSGTGYGYEQYF.

The CDR3 spells CASSLGGAVGQPQHF. CDR3 coding DNA: TGTGCCAGCAGCTTAGGGGGGGCAGTCGGTCAGCCCCAGCATTTT. The chain joins TRBV7-9 to TRBJ1-5, with TRBD1 as a possible D gene (6 bases). Trimming left V 1 base short and J 6 bases short, with 13 bases between. The germline V gene has CDR1 SEHNR and CDR2 FQNEAQ (reference sequence). The CDR3 extends over 15 amino acids.

The chain couples TRBV27 to TRBJ1-5; no clear D. With 6 bases removed from V and 0 bases from J, the gap between germline ends came to 12 bases. Germline lookup yields CDR1 MNHEY and CDR2 SMNVEV (reference sequence). The CDR3 has 15 amino acids. CDR3 nucleotide sequence: TGTGCCAGCAGCCTAGCAGGTAATAGCAATCAGCCCCAGCATTTT. Residues: CASSLAGNSNQPQHF.

The CDR3 bases are TGTGCCAGTAGTGTCCGGGGGACAGGGGTATCCCAAAGGGAAGCTTTCTTT. Residues: CASSVRGTGVSQREAFF. This rearrangement joins TRBV19 to TRBJ1-1; 10 positions match TRBD1. V dropped 5 bases and J dropped 8; count of bases not matched to a gene: 17. The CDR3 has 17 residues. Germline CDR1 LNHDA, CDR2 SQIVND (reference sequence).

CDR3: CSVEVAGSIIQYF. The CDR3 DNA reads TGCAGCGTTGAGGTGGCAGGGTCAATCATTCAGTACTTC. The V gene is TRBV29-1, the J gene TRBJ2-4; D might be TRBD1 (5 bases). The CDR3 is 13 amino acids. Trimming shortened V by 3 bases and J by 9 bases, and 15 bases separated the two germline ends. Germline CDR1 is SQVTM and CDR2 is ANQGSEA.